This T cell receptor beta chain comes out of a study of beta chain features in type 1 diabetes. The authors reverse transcribed all of the isolated RNA, so sequencing captured expressed TCRB transcripts. Clones were sequenced by immunoSEQ multiplex PCR, and TCRdb holds only the in-frame ones, with some missing. The table lists about 650,000 clones, 9.5% to 15% of them singletons. The CDR3 totals 15 residues. Germline V CDR1 and CDR2: SNHLY, FYNNEI. Deletions cut 2 bases from V and 5 bases from J, with 14 bases between. Study observations and caveats: Researchers report that Type 1 diabetes patients had moderately but significantly shorter TCRB CDR3s across all four CD4+ subsets.

This clone was recorded a few times. As yet, its antigen is unknown. This receptor was identified in a man in his thirties or forties with type 1 diabetes. Sequences were obtained from naive CD4+ T cells from blood. This chain connects TRBV2 to TRBJ2-3; the D gene is possibly TRBD1 (5 bases). DNA of the CDR3: TGTGCCAGCAGTGAACAGGGCCCCGCCGGAGATACGCAGTATTTT. Encoded protein: CASSEQGPAGDTQYF.